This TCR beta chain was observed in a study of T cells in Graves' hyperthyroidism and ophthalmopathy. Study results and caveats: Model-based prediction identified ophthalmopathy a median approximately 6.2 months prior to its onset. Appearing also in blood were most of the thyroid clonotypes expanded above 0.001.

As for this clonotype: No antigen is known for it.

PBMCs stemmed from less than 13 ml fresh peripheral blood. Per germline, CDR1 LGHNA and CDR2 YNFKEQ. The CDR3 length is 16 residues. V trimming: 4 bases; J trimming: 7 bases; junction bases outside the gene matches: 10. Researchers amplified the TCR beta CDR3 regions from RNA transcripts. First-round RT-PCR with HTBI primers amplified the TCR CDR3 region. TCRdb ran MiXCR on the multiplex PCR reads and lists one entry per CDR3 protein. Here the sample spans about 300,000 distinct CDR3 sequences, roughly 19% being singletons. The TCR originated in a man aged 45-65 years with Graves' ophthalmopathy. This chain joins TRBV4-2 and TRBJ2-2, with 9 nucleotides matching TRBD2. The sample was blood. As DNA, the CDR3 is TGTGCCAGCAGCCTAAATCCCCTAGCGGGGAGCGGGGAGCTGTTTTTT. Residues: CASSLNPLAGSGELFF.